This is a list of T cell receptor beta chains from one sample in a study of T cell responses to AZD1222 COVID-19 vaccine. Assay: immunoSEQ multiplex PCR; the TCRdb copy retains only in-frame clones and omits some. The table lists over 150,000 clones, 90% of them singletons, with approximately 3% in the top ten. The source material was peripheral blood, sampled on day 0 of AZD1222 vaccination. The receptors come from an adult in good health. Each CDR3 is given with its conserved first and last residue. The D gene is left open where the match is weak. The size field is filled for only some rows; it gives once, few, many or a size class.

cdr3_nt	cdr3_aa	v_call	d_call	cdr3_length	clone_size	j_call
TGTGCCAGCAGTTTATCGACAGCGGGGAAGTACGAGCAGTACTTC	CASSLSTAGKYEQYF	TRBV27	TRBD2	15	-	TRBJ2-7
TGTGCCAGCAGCCCTACTAGCGGGGCCGACACCGGGGAGCTGTTTTTT	CASSPTSGADTGELFF	TRBV7-3	TRBD2	16	-	TRBJ2-2
TGTGCCAGTAGTATTCCCAGGACAGGGAATTCACCCCTCCACTTT	CASSIPRTGNSPLHF	TRBV19	TRBD1	15	-	TRBJ1-6
TGTGCCAGCAGCTTAGGTTGGACAGAAAATCAGCCCCAGCATTTT	CASSLGWTENQPQHF	TRBV7-9	-	15	-	TRBJ1-5
TGCGCCAGCAGCGGGGGGGCAGGAGGAGGAAAACTGTTTTTT	CASSGGAGGGKLFF	TRBV5-1	-	14	-	TRBJ1-4
TGTGCCAGCAGCCCCGGGACAGGCGCCTACTATGGCTACACCTTC	CASSPGTGAYYGYTF	TRBV7-9	TRBD1	15	-	TRBJ1-2
TGTGCCAGCAGCTTACAAGCGGGGCAAAACGAGCAGTACTTC	CASSLQAGQNEQYF	TRBV7-2	TRBD2	14	-	TRBJ2-7
TGTGCCAGCAGCCCCTCCCGCCCCCTCTATGGCTACACCTTC	CASSPSRPLYGYTF	TRBV6-2/TRBV6-3	-	14	many	TRBJ1-2
TGTGCCAGCAGTAACTCCTACGAGCAGTACTTC	CASSNSYEQYF	TRBV6-5	-	11	-	TRBJ2-7
TGTGCCAGCAGCGTAGCTAGGACGAACACTGAAGCTTTCTTT	CASSVARTNTEAFF	TRBV9	-	14	-	TRBJ1-1
TGTGCCAGCGCCTTTTTCACGGGGGCAAATAATTCACCCCTCCACTTT	CASAFFTGANNSPLHF	TRBV7-9	-	16	-	TRBJ1-6
TGCGCCAGCAATGGACTTAACAATTCACCCCTCCACTTT	CASNGLNNSPLHF	TRBV4-1	-	13	-	TRBJ1-6
TGTGCCAGCATTTCGGTGAACACTGAAGCTTTCTTT	CASISVNTEAFF	TRBV25-1	-	12	-	TRBJ1-1
TGTGCCAGCAGTTTTCGACAGGGGAGTGAGCAGTTCTTC	CASSFRQGSEQFF	TRBV12-3/TRBV12-4	TRBD1	13	once	TRBJ2-1
TGTGCCAGCAGCACCTCACGGGGACAGCCGAACACCGGGGAGCTGTTTTTT	CASSTSRGQPNTGELFF	TRBV9	TRBD1	17	-	TRBJ2-2
TGTGCCAGTACTCCGGATCGGGGGGGATACAATGAGCAGTTCTTC	CASTPDRGGYNEQFF	TRBV19	TRBD2	15	once	TRBJ2-1
TGTGCCAGCAGTACCTTAGCGGGGCGAATACAAGAGACCCAGTACTTC	CASSTLAGRIQETQYF	TRBV7-2	TRBD2	16	-	TRBJ2-5
TGTGCCAGCAGCTTAAGCAGGGTCTATGGCTACACCTTC	CASSLSRVYGYTF	TRBV7-9	-	13	-	TRBJ1-2